The 32 T cell receptor beta chains below all came from one sample that was sequenced in a study of chemoradiotherapy in HPV16-positive cancers. The protocol was immunoSEQ multiplex PCR, while the TCRdb copy is restricted to in-frame clones and leaves out a portion. The data hold around 7,400 clones, with approximately 74% observed a single time. The sample consisted of tumor tissue, taken from a patient who underwent chemoradiotherapy. Receptors originate from a human donor with HPV-associated anogenital cancer.

This clone has a handful of counts. The chain carries TRBV9 and TRBJ2-7; D may be TRBD2 (5 bases). The germline V gene encodes CDR1 SGDLS and CDR2 YYNGEE. Trimming shortened V by 4 bases and J by 3 bases, and 11 bases separated the two germline ends. This CDR3 is built from 13 residues. CDR3 nucleotide sequence: TGTGCCAGCAGCCCTGGACTTTTCTACGAGCAGTACTTC. Protein product: CASSPGLFYEQYF.

The chain carries TRBV5-1 and TRBJ1-1, with a tentative D call TRBD1 (6 bases). The CDR3 is 13 amino acids. V was pared by 1 base and J by 5 bases, with 9 bases between. Germline V gene lookup returns CDR1 SGHRS and CDR2 YFSETQ. The CDR3 spells CASSLNQGTEAFF. The CDR3 coding sequence is TGCGCCAGCAGCTTGAATCAGGGGACTGAAGCTTTCTTT.

The chain employs TRBV28 and TRBJ1-2; 8 positions agree with TRBD1. With V trimmed by 5 bases and J by 2 bases, 10 bases remained unmatched. There are 16 residues in the CDR3. Germline CDR1 and CDR2: MDHEN and SYDVKM. CDR3 DNA sequence: TGTGCCAGCAGTACCGAAGGACAGGGCTCAAACTATGGCTACACCTTC. Amino acids: CASSTEGQGSNYGYTF.

The chain employs TRBV5-1 and TRBJ2-5; the match to TRBD2 covers 8 bases. The germline gives CDR1 SGHRS, CDR2 YFSETQ. The CDR3 totals 14 residues. Trimming cost V 2 bases and J 4 bases; bases outside gene matches: 4. The CDR3 reads CASSFGGLGETQYF. In DNA, the CDR3 is TGCGCCAGCAGCTTTGGGGGACTAGGAGAGACCCAGTACTTC.

The rearrangement uses TRBV2 and TRBJ2-7; D possibly uses TRBD1 or TRBD2 (5 bases each). CDR1 and CDR2 (germline): SNHLY, FYNNEI. The CDR3 loop spans 13 amino acids. V shed 6 bases and J shed 4 bases, with 13 bases lying between them. CDR3 residues: CASSRSGPYEQYF. The CDR3, as DNA: TGTGCCAGCAGCCGATCGGGGCCGTACGAGCAGTACTTC.

The chain links TRBV2 to TRBJ2-7; no reliable D call. V gave up 7 bases and J gave up 3 bases, with 13 bases separating them. Germline values: CDR1 SNHLY, CDR2 FYNNEI. This CDR3 is 13 amino acids long. The CDR3 DNA follows: TGTGCCAGCACCTTCGCAGAAGGCTACGAGCAGTACTTC. Amino acids: CASTFAEGYEQYF. Full variable domain (rest looked up from reference TRBV2 and TRBJ2-7): EPEVTQTPSHQVTQMGQEVILRCVPISNHLYFYWYRQILGQKVEFLVSFYNNEISEKSEIFDDQFSVERPDGSNFTLKIRSTKLEDSAMYFCASTFAEGYEQYFGPGTRLTVT.

The CDR3 sequence is CSVPLFGGLPKFF. The CDR3 bases are TGCAGCGTACCCCTGTTTGGGGGGCTTCCAAAATTCTTC. This rearrangement joins TRBV29-1 to TRBJ2-1; either TRBD1 or TRBD2 may supply D (6 bases each). V lost 6 bases and J 16 bases, leaving 25 bases between the germline ends. CDR3 length: 13 residues. CDR1 SQVTM and CDR2 ANQGSEA come from the germline V gene.

This chain joins TRBV9 and TRBJ2-7; D is unresolved. Trimming took off 6 bases at V and 6 bases at J, with 1 base between the two ends. The germline V gene has CDR1 SGDLS and CDR2 YYNGEE. The CDR3 runs to 8 residues. The CDR3: CASTEQYF. The CDR3 bases are TGTGCCAGCACCGAGCAGTACTTC.

The chain combines TRBV4-1 with TRBJ2-1, with D unclear. Germline CDR1 and CDR2: MGHRA and YSYEKL. The CDR3 consists of 12 residues. Trimming pared 4 bases from V and 5 bases from J, leaving 6 bases between. CDR3 coding DNA: TGCGCCAGCAGCCTTCCCCACAATGAGCAGTTCTTC. Translating gives CASSLPHNEQFF.

J is TRBJ1-3 and V is TRBV5-1; weak D call: TRBD1 (5 bases). The CDR3 spans 15 residues. Germline CDR1 reads SGHRS; CDR2 reads YFSETQ. Trimming shortened V by 3 bases and J by 0 bases, and 10 bases separated the two germline ends. The CDR3 nucleotides read TGCGCCAGCAGCTCGACAGCGCTCTCTGGAAACACCATATATTTT. Its translation is CASSSTALSGNTIYF.

Comments on this clone: Other nucleotide sequences in the sample specify the same CDR3. The chain couples TRBV7-9 to TRBJ2-1, with a tentative D call TRBD2 (6 bases). Germline lookup yields CDR1 SEHNR and CDR2 FQNEAQ (reference sequence). The CDR3 runs to 13 residues. Trimming shortened V by 3 bases and J by 5 bases, and 8 bases separated the two germline ends. This CDR3 reads CASSFGGHNEQFF. The CDR3 region has the DNA TGTGCCAGCAGCTTCGGGGGTCACAATGAGCAGTTCTTC.

There are a few counts of this clone. The chain recombines TRBV27 with TRBJ1-6, with D perhaps TRBD1 (6 bases). This CDR3 is built from 13 residues. V lost 10 bases to trimming and J lost 9 bases, with 16 bases between them. CDR1 and CDR2 from the germline V gene are MNHEY and SMNVEV (reference sequence). The CDR3, as DNA: TGTGCCACGAGACACAGGGTCCGTTCACCCCTCCACTTT. Its protein is CATRHRVRSPLHF.

The rearrangement uses TRBV6-6 and TRBJ2-7; 9 nucleotides line up with TRBD2. The CDR3 is made up of 16 amino acids. The trim removed 4 bases at V and 5 bases at J, leaving 12 bases unmatched. Germline CDR1 MNHNY, CDR2 SVGAGI (reference sequence). The CDR3 sequence: CASSSMKGGGVHEQYF. The CDR3 nucleotides read TGTGCCAGCAGTTCTATGAAGGGCGGGGGGGTCCACGAGCAGTACTTC.

The chain uses TRBV5-1 and TRBJ1-5; D possibly corresponds to TRBD1 (5 bases). Trimming stripped 0 bases from V and 1 base from J, with 14 bases between. The CDR3 runs 17 residues. In germline, CDR1 is SGHRS, CDR2 YFSETQ. CDR3 coding DNA: TGCGCCAGCAGCTTGGTTCCAGTTGGGGGGAGCAATCAGCCCCAGCATTTT. Protein product: CASSLVPVGGSNQPQHF.

V usage is TRBV19 and J usage is TRBJ1-3; D gene uncertain. In germline, CDR1 is LNHDA, CDR2 SQIVND (reference sequence). CDR3 length equals 13 residues. V was shortened by 5 bases and J by 1 base, with 6 bases between the two germline ends. For the CDR3, the DNA is TGTGCCAGTAGTTCCCTTTCTGGAAACACCATATATTTT. This sequence encodes CASSSLSGNTIYF.

This clone was seen a single time. The rearrangement joins TRBV15 to TRBJ1-2, with D hard to call. V dropped 3 bases and J dropped 6 bases, with 14 bases sitting between them. Germline V gene data show CDR1 as LNHNV and CDR2 as YYDKDF (reference sequence). The CDR3 contains 14 residues. The CDR3 is CATSSESTADGYTF. CDR3 coding DNA: TGTGCCACCAGCAGCGAGAGTACGGCGGATGGCTACACCTTC. Full variable domain (rest looked up from reference TRBV15 and TRBJ1-2): DAMVIQNPRYQVTQFGKPVTLSCSQTLNHNVMYWYQQKSSQAPKLLFHYYDKDFNNEADTPDNFQSRRPNTSFCFLDIRSPGLGDTAMYLCATSSESTADGYTFGSGTRLTVV.

This clone was seen only a few times. The chain recombines TRBV19 with TRBJ2-7; 9 bases are a match to TRBD2. Trimming cost V 3 bases and J 4 bases; bases outside gene matches: 4. Germline CDR1 is LNHDA and CDR2 is SQIVND (reference sequence). This CDR3 has 14 residues. Here the CDR3 DNA reads TGTGCCAGTAGTATCGCTAGCGGGATGTACGAGCAGTACTTC. This sequence encodes CASSIASGMYEQYF.

The chain uses TRBV9 and TRBJ2-1; D gene uncertain. V was cut by 0 bases and J by 9 bases, with 16 bases left in between. Germline loops: CDR1 SGDLS, CDR2 YYNGEE. The CDR3 is 15 amino acids. The CDR3 protein is CASSVGWASGSEQFF. For the CDR3, the DNA is TGTGCCAGCAGCGTAGGCTGGGCCTCCGGGTCTGAGCAGTTCTTC.

The rearrangement joins TRBV10-3 to TRBJ2-7; tentative D call: TRBD2 (6 bases). The V end lost 5 bases, the J end lost 2 bases, and 19 bases lay between the germline ends. Per the germline V gene, CDR1 is ENHRY and CDR2 is SYGVKD. The CDR3 consists of 16 residues. In DNA form, the CDR3 reads TGTGCCATCAGTCAATTACGGGGGTCATCGGCCTACGAGCAGTACTTC. It specifies CAISQLRGSSAYEQYF.

This chain links TRBV19 with TRBJ2-2, with 10 bases that match TRBD1. V lost 7 bases to trimming and J lost 4 bases; unmatched junction nucleotides: 6. This CDR3 has 15 residues. Per germline, CDR1 LNHDA and CDR2 SQIVND (reference sequence). The CDR3 bases are TGTGCCAGTATGACGACAGGGGGCTTCACCGGGGAGCTGTTTTTT. Its translation is CASMTTGGFTGELFF.

The CDR3 spells CASSGNLPGTYEQYF. CDR3 DNA sequence: TGTGCCAGCAGCGGGAATCTACCCGGGACCTACGAGCAGTACTTC. The chain couples TRBV5-4 to TRBJ2-7, with D possibly matching TRBD2 (5 bases). This CDR3 comprises 15 residues. Germline lookup yields CDR1 SGHNT and CDR2 YYREEE (reference sequence). The V gene lost 4 bases and the J gene lost 2 bases, with 16 bases spanning the gap.

The chain couples TRBV10-2 to TRBJ1-2; 8 nucleotides match TRBD1. V dropped 6 bases and J dropped 6; count of bases not matched to a gene: 6. Germline values: CDR1 WSHSY, CDR2 SAAADI. The CDR3 length is 13 residues. The CDR3 nucleotides read TGCGCCAGCAGACAGGGGGGTGTAGATGGCTACACCTTC. Translation: CASRQGGVDGYTF.

As concerns this clone: An end of the junction does not agree with germline; a read error may underlie this. The V gene is TRBV19, the J gene TRBJ2-3, with D perhaps matching TRBD2 (5 bases). CDR1 is LNHDA, CDR2 SQIVND, per germline (reference sequence). The CDR3 covers 14 residues. CDR3 nucleotide sequence: TGTGCCAGTACTATATCCCCGGTAGCGGATACGCAGTATTTT. Protein product: CASTISPVADTQYF.

The chain couples TRBV5-1 to TRBJ2-6; D call uncertain. This CDR3 is 12 amino acids long. From germline, CDR1 is SGHRS and CDR2 YFSETQ. With 5 bases removed from V and 5 bases from J, the gap between germline ends came to 5 bases. In DNA, the CDR3 is TGCGCCAGCAGTTTAAGGGCCAACGTCCTGACTTTC. It yields the protein CASSLRANVLTF.

In its sample, this clone was seen once. V usage is TRBV30 and J usage is TRBJ2-5, with 7 bases aligning to TRBD2. J was trimmed by 4 bases and V by 2 bases; bases with no gene match: 4. The CDR3 consists of 13 residues. Germline CDR1 reads GTSNPN; CDR2 reads SVGIG (reference sequence). The CDR3 reads CAWSPSSGETQYF. The CDR3 region has the DNA TGTGCCTGGAGTCCATCTAGCGGAGAGACCCAGTACTTC.

J is TRBJ1-2 and V is TRBV6-6; 9 positions match TRBD1. Trimming cost V 3 bases and J 3 bases; bases outside gene matches: 8. This CDR3 spans 16 amino acids. Per germline, CDR1 MNHNY and CDR2 SVGAGI (reference sequence). The CDR3 DNA reads as TGTGCCAGCAGTTATCAGCCCGACAGGGGGGACTATGGCTACACCTTC. It is translated as CASSYQPDRGDYGYTF.

This CDR3 reads CASSPRGSFATNEKLFF. As DNA, the CDR3 is TGTGCCAGTAGCCCCCGGGGGAGTTTTGCAACTAATGAAAAACTGTTTTTT. The chain joins TRBV19 to TRBJ1-4, with D perhaps TRBD1 (5 bases). The CDR3 has 17 amino acids. Germline V gives CDR1 LNHDA, CDR2 SQIVND (reference sequence). Trimming took off 6 bases at V and 0 bases at J, with 17 bases between the two ends. The full variable domain, rest sourced from reference TRBV19 and TRBJ1-4, is DGGITQSPKYLFRKEGQNVTLSCEQNLNHDAMYWYRQDPGQGLRLIYYSQIVNDFQKGDIAEGYSVSREKKESFPLTVTSAQKNPTAFYLCASSPRGSFATNEKLFFGSGTQLSVL.

The J gene is TRBJ1-2, the V gene TRBV5-5; no reliable D call. CDR1 is SGHKS and CDR2 is YYEKEE in the germline V gene (reference sequence). The CDR3 extends over 15 amino acids. V was cut by 4 bases and J by 5 bases, with 18 bases left in between. The CDR3 DNA is TGTGCCAGCAGCCAAGGCTCAGGTTTGGGGTATGGCTACACCTTC. This encodes CASSQGSGLGYGYTF.

This clone was observed a single time. This chain uses TRBV5-6 with TRBJ2-7, with D possibly being TRBD1 or TRBD2 (5 bases each). Trimming removed 2 bases at V and 6 bases at J, with 12 bases between. CDR1 and CDR2 (germline): SGHDT, YYEEEE. The CDR3 has 13 amino acids. The CDR3 loop reads CASSFPPGREQYF. Here the CDR3 DNA reads TGTGCCAGCAGCTTTCCCCCGGGGCGCGAGCAGTACTTC.

Here the CDR3 DNA reads TGTGCCAGCAGCTTATCATGGGCTAATGAAAAACTGTTTTTT. This sequence encodes CASSLSWANEKLFF. The J gene is TRBJ1-4, the V gene TRBV7-9; D is unclear. The V and J ends lost 2 bases and 3 bases respectively, with 7 bases between them. The CDR3 contains 14 residues. Germline V gene sequence: CDR1 SEHNR, CDR2 FQNEAQ (reference sequence).

The genes are TRBV7-2 and TRBJ2-1, with TRBD2 matching 8 bases. The germline V gene encodes CDR1 SGHTA and CDR2 FQGNSA. The CDR3 covers 15 residues. Trimming took 1 base from V and 7 from J; bases not matched to a gene: 6. CDR3 protein: CASSLGGGFGNEQFF. The CDR3 DNA reads TGTGCCAGCAGCTTAGGCGGGGGGTTTGGTAATGAGCAGTTCTTC.

The chain uses TRBV5-1 and TRBJ2-1; 8 bases are shared with TRBD1. V lost 0 bases to trimming and J lost 3 bases; unmatched junction nucleotides: 11. The germline V gene encodes CDR1 SGHRS and CDR2 YFSETQ. This CDR3 has 18 amino acids. The chain's CDR3 is CASSLVPPGQAIYNEQFF. CDR3 nucleotide sequence: TGCGCCAGCAGCTTGGTACCTCCGGGACAGGCGATCTACAATGAGCAGTTCTTC. Filled out from reference TRBV5-1 and TRBJ2-1, the complete variable domain reads KAGVTQTPRYLIKTRGQQVTLSCSPISGHRSVSWYQQTPGQGLQFLFEYFSETQRNKGNFPGRFSGRQFSNSRSEMNVSTLELGDSALYLCASSLVPPGQAIYNEQFFGPGTRLTVL.